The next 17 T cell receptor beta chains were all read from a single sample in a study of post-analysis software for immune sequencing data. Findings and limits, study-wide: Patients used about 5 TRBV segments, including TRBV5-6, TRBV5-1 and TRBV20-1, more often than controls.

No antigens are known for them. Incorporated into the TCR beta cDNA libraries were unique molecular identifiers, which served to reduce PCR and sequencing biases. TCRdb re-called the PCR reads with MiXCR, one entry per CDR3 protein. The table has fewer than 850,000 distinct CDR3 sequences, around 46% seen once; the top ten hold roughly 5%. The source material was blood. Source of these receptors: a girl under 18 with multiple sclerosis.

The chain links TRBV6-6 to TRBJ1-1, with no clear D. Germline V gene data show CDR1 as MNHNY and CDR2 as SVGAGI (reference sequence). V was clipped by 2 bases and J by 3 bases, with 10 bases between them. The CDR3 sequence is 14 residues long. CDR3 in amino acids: CASSYREGYTEAFF. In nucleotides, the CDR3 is TGTGCCAGCAGTTACCGAGAAGGGTACACTGAAGCTTTCTTT.

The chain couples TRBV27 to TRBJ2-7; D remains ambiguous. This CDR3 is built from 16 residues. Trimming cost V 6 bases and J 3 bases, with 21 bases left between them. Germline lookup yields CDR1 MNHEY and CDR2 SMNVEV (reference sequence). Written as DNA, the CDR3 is TGTGCCAGCAGCATTAGGCCCCCGACGGTCATCTACGAGCAGTACTTC. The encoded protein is CASSIRPPTVIYEQYF.

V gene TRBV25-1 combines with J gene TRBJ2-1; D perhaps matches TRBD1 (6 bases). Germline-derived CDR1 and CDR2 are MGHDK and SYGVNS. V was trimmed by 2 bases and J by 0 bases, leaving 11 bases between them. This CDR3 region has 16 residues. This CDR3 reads CASSENRESSYNEQFF. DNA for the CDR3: TGTGCCAGCAGTGAAAACAGGGAGAGCTCCTACAATGAGCAGTTCTTC.

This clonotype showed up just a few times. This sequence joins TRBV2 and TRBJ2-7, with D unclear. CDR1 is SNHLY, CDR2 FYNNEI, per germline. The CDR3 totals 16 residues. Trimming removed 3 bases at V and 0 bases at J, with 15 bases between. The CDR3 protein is CASSDFVGFPSYEQYF. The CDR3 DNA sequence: TGTGCCAGCAGTGACTTCGTCGGGTTTCCCTCCTACGAGCAGTACTTC. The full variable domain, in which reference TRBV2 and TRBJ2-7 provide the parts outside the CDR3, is EPEVTQTPSHQVTQMGQEVILRCVPISNHLYFYWYRQILGQKVEFLVSFYNNEISEKSEIFDDQFSVERPDGSNFTLKIRSTKLEDSAMYFCASSDFVGFPSYEQYFGPGTRLTVT.

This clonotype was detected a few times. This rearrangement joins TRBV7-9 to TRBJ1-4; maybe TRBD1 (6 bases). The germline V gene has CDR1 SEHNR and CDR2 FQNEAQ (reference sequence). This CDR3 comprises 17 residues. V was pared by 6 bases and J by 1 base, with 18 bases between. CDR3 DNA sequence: TGTGCCAGCAGTTCAACCGTGGGGGGACAAACTAATGAAAAACTGTTTTTT. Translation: CASSSTVGGQTNEKLFF. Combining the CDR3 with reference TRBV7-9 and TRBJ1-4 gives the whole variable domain DTGVSQNPRHKITKRGQNVTFRCDPISEHNRLYWYRQTLGQGPEFLTYFQNEAQLEKSRLLSDRFSAERPKGSFSTLEIQRTEQGDSAMYLCASSSTVGGQTNEKLFFGSGTQLSVL.

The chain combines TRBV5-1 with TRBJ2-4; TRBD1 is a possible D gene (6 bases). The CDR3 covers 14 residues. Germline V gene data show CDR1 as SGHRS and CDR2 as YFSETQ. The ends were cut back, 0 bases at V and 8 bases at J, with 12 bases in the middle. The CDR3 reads CASSLAGRGDIQYF. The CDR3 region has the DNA TGCGCCAGCAGCTTGGCGGGCAGGGGAGACATTCAGTACTTC.

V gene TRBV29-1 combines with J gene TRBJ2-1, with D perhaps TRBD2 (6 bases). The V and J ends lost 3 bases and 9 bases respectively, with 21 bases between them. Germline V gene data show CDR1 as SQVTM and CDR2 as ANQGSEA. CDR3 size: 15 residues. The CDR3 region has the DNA TGCAGCGTTGATGGCGGGGTAACGAGGGGCGGTGAGCAGTTCTTC. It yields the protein CSVDGGVTRGGEQFF.

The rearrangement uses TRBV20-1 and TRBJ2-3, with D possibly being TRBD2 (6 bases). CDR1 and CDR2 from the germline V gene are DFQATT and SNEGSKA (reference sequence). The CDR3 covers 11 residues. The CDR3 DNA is TGCAGCTTAGCGGTCACAGATACGCAGTATTTT. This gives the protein CSLAVTDTQYF.

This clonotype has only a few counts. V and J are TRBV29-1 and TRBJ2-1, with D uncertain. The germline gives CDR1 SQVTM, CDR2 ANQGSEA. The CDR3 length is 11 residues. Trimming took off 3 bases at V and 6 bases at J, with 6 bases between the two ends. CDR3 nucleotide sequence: TGCAGCGTTGACCCCCCCAATGAGCAGTTCTTC. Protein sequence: CSVDPPNEQFF.

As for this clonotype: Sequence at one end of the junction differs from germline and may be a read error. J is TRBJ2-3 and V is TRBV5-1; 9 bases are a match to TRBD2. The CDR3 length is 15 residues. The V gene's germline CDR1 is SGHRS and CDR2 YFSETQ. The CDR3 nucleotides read TGCGCCGGCAGCTTTCTTAGCGGGAGTACAGATACGCAGTATTTT. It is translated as CAGSFLSGSTDTQYF.

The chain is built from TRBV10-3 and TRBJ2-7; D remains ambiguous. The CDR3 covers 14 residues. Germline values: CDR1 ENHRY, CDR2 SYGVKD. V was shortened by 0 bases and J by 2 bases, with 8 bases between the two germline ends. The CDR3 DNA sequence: TGTGCCATCAGTGAGTCAGGGTCTCCCTACGAGCAGTACTTC. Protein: CAISESGSPYEQYF.

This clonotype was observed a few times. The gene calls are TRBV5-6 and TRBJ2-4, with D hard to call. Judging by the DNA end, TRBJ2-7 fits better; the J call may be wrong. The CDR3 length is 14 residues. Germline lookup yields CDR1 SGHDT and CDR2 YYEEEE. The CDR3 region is CAPQSRPFWDEQYF. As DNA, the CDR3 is TGTGCCCCTCAATCACGACCCTTCTGGGACGAGCAGTACTTC.

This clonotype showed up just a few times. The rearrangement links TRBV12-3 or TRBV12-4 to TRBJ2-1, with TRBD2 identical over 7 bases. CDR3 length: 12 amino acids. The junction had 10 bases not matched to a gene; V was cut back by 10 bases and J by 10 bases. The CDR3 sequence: CATLRGSREQFF. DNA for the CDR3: TGTGCCACCCTGCGGGGGTCACGGGAGCAGTTCTTC.

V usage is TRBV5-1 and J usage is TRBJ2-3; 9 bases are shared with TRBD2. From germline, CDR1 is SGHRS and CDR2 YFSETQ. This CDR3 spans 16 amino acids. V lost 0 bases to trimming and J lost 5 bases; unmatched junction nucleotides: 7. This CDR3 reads CASSLEAGGPEDTQYF. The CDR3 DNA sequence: TGCGCCAGCAGCTTGGAGGCGGGAGGGCCTGAAGATACGCAGTATTTT.

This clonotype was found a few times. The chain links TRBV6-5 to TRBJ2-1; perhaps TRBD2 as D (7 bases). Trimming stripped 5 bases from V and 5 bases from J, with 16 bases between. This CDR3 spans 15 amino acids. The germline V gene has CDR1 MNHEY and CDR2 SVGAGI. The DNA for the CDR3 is TGTGCCAGCAGTGGCGGGACTAAGGGGGACAATGAGCAGTTCTTC. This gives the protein CASSGGTKGDNEQFF.

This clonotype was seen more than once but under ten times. Here the CDR3 DNA reads TGCGCCAGCAGCCAAGATTTTATGGCATTCCCCCCCGAGCAGTACTTC. Translation: CASSQDFMAFPPEQYF. The V call is TRBV4-1, the J call TRBJ2-7; D call uncertain. Germline CDR1 and CDR2: MGHRA and YSYEKL. Between the trimmed V and J ends, which lost 0 bases and 6 bases, there was a span of 18 bases. The CDR3 is 16 residues long.

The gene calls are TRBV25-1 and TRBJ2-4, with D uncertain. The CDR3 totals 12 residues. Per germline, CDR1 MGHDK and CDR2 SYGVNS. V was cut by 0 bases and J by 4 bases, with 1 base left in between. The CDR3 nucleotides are TGTGCCAGCAGTGAATATAAAAACATTCAGTACTTC. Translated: CASSEYKNIQYF.